This passage covers 8 T cell receptor beta chains from one sample sequenced in a study of beta chain features in type 1 diabetes. Expressed TCRB transcripts got sequenced, as all isolated RNA was reverse transcribed. TCRdb's copy holds only in-frame clones and misses some; the assay was immunoSEQ multiplex PCR. The repertoire holds 200,000 to 300,000 clones, with about 26% as singletons. Source material: central memory CD4+ T cells from blood. These receptors were collected from a man aged 30 to 39 in good health.

This clone appeared a few times. The gene calls are TRBV7-2 and TRBJ2-3, with D possibly matching TRBD2 (6 bases). The CDR3 contains 17 residues. Trimming took 1 base from V and 5 from J, leaving 19 bases between them. Germline-derived CDR1 and CDR2 are SGHTA and FQGNSA. Written as DNA, the CDR3 is TGTGCCAGCAGCTTAGGGGTACTAGCAGGTTCGATAGATACGCAGTATTTT. It is translated as CASSLGVLAGSIDTQYF.

This clone was picked up a small number of times. The gene calls are TRBV29-1 and TRBJ1-2, with D possibly being TRBD1 (6 bases). The CDR3 covers 14 residues. V was trimmed by 5 bases and J by 5 bases, leaving 18 bases between them. CDR1 SQVTM and CDR2 ANQGSEA come from the germline V gene. The CDR3 sequence is CSVRRTDPRYGYTF. CDR3 DNA: TGCAGCGTTCGGAGGACAGACCCTCGGTATGGCTACACCTTC. The full variable domain, in which reference TRBV29-1 and TRBJ1-2 provide the parts outside the CDR3, is SAVISQKPSRDICQRGTSLTIQCQVDSQVTMMFWYRQQPGQSLTLIATANQGSEATYESGFVIDKFPISRPNLTFSTLTVSNMSPEDSSIYLCSVRRTDPRYGYTFGSGTRLTVV.

This clone was counted a few times. The chain couples TRBV5-1 to TRBJ2-1; no definite D call. V lost 5 bases, J lost 0 bases, and 9 bases lay in between. Germline loops: CDR1 SGHRS, CDR2 YFSETQ. This CDR3 region has 14 residues. The chain's CDR3 is CASRPQSSYNEQFF. CDR3 in DNA: TGCGCCAGCAGACCCCAGAGCTCCTACAATGAGCAGTTCTTC.

The chain couples TRBV6-5 to TRBJ2-1; 8 positions agree with TRBD1. There are 13 residues in the CDR3. V lost 5 bases, J lost 7 bases, and 4 bases stayed unmatched. CDR1 and CDR2 from the germline V gene are MNHEY and SVGAGI. The CDR3, as DNA: TGTGCCAGCAGTACATACAGGGGGAATGAGCAGTTCTTC. As protein: CASSTYRGNEQFF.

V is TRBV7-2 and J is TRBJ2-7, with D possibly being TRBD2 (6 bases). This CDR3 has 15 residues. Germline V gives CDR1 SGHTA, CDR2 FQGNSA. Between the trimmed V and J ends, which lost 7 bases and 2 bases, there was a span of 18 bases. CDR3 sequence reads: CASTVSGVRPYEQYF. The DNA for the CDR3 is TGTGCCAGCACCGTTAGCGGAGTGAGGCCCTACGAGCAGTACTTC.

This clone was seen a few times. This rearrangement joins TRBV30 to TRBJ2-2, with 7 bases aligning to TRBD1. Per germline, CDR1 GTSNPN and CDR2 SVGIG (reference sequence). V dropped 3 bases and J dropped 5; count of bases not matched to a gene: 9. This CDR3 has 15 residues. In DNA, the CDR3 is TGTGCCTGGAGCGATAACAGGGGAAGGACCGGGGAGCTGTTTTTT. Translation: CAWSDNRGRTGELFF.

The chain joins TRBV28 to TRBJ2-5; D unclear. Germline V gene sequence: CDR1 MDHEN, CDR2 SYDVKM. This CDR3 region has 12 residues. Trimming took 4 bases from V and 5 from J, leaving 8 bases between them. Here the CDR3 reads CASSWSSETQYF. The CDR3 coding sequence is TGTGCCAGCAGTTGGAGTTCTGAGACCCAGTACTTC.

This clone was seen more than once but under ten times. The chain has TRBV20-1 and TRBJ2-5; D unclear. V lost 5 bases and J lost 2, with 6 bases in between. The germline V gene has CDR1 DFQATT and CDR2 SNEGSKA (reference sequence). The CDR3 covers 11 residues. This CDR3 reads CSADKQETQYF. The CDR3 DNA is TGCAGTGCTGACAAACAAGAGACCCAGTACTTC.